This entry features one T cell receptor (beta chain) sequence. The antigen is unknown. This sample is drawn from a study of T-cell reconstitution after alpha-beta-depleted transplantation in children. General observations from the study: Diversity of TCRbeta at day 60 was high in some patients, arising from surviving recipient T cells and thymic progenitors. Hyperexpanded clones declined; after one year, newly produced T cells mostly supplied diversity. There were reportedly several hundred expanded graft clones from which alpha-beta T cells came about two months after transplant.

Using unique molecular identifiers, the investigators prepared the TCRbeta library. MiXCR, applied by TCRdb to the PCR reads, yields one record per CDR3 protein. Of under 750,000 distinct CDR3 sequences listed, about 23% are singletons. The V end was cut by 6 bases, the J end by 5 bases, with 10 bases between. CDR1 and CDR2 (germline): DFQATT, SNEGSKA (reference sequence). This CDR3 comprises 11 residues. Sequences were derived from PBMCs, mostly from graft donor cells, sampled 360 days after TCRalphabeta/CD19-depleted stem cell transplant. The chain carries TRBV20-1 and TRBJ2-5; D not resolved. The receptor was isolated from a boy in the first two years of life who had a stem cell transplant for acute myeloid leukemia, so the T cells may come from the graft donor. In DNA, the CDR3 is TGCAGTGCCCTGACACGGGAGACCCAGTACTTC. It codes for CSALTRETQYF.